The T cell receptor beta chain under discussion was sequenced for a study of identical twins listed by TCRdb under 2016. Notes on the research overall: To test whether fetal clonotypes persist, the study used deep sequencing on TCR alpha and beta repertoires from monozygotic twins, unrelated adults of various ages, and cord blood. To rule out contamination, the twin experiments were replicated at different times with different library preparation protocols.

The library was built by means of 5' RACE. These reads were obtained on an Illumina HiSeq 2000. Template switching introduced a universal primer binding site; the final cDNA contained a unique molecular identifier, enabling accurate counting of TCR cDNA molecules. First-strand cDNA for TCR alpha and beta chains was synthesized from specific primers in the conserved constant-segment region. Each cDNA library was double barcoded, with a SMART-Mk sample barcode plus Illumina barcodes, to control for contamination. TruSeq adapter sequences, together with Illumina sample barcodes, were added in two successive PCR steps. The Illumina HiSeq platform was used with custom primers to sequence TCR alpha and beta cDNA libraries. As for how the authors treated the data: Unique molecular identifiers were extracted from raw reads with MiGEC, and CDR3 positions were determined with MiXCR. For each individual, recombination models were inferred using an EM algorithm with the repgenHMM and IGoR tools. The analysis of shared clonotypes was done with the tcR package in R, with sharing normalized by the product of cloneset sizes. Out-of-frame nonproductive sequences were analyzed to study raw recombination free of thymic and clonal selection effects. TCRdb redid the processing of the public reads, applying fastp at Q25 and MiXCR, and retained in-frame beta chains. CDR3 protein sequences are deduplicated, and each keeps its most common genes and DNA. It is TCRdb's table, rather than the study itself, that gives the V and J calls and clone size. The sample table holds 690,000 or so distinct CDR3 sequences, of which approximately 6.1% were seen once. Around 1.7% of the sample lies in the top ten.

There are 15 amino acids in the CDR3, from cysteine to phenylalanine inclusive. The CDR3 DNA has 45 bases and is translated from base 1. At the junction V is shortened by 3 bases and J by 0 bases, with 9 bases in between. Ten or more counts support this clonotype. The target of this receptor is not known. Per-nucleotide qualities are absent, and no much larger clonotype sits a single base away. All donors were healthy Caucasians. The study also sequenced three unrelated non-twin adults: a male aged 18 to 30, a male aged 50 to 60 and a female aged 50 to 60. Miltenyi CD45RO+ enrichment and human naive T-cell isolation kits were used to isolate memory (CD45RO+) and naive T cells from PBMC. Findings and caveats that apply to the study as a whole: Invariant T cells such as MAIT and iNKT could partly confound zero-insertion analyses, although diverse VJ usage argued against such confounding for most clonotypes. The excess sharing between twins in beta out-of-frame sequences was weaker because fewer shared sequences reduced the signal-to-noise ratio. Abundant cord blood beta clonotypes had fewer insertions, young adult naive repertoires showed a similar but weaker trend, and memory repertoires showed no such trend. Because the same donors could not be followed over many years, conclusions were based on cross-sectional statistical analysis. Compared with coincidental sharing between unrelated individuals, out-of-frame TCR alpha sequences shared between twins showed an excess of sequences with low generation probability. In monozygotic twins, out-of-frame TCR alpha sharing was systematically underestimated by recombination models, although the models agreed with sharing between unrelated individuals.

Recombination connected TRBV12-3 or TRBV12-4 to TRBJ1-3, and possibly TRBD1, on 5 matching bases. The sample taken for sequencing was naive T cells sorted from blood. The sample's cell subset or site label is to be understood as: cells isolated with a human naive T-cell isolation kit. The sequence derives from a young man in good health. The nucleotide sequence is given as TGTGCCAGCAGTTTCGGGGACTACTCTGGAAACACCATATATTTT. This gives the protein CASSFGDYSGNTIYF.